The clone carrying this T cell receptor (beta chain) showed up many times. These data are taken from a study of regulatory T cells in long-lasting Graves disease. The authors built TCR beta libraries using iRepertoire HTBI primers and Arm-PCR of CDR3 regions. Each CDR3 protein gets one entry after TCRdb re-called the multiplex PCR reads with MiXCR. The sample consists of approximately 390,000 distinct CDR3 sequences, roughly 17% of them appearing once. Time point of the sample: newly diagnosed GD, antithyroid drugs for less than 3 months. The authors made the TCR library using RNA they extracted from PBMCs. The same specimen was also included in a second study, on T cells in Graves' hyperthyroidism and ophthalmopathy.

The sequenced sample was peripheral blood mononuclear cells (PBMCs), obtained at new diagnosis, from a patient treated with antithyroid drugs. The clonotype originates from a woman aged 18-29 years with Graves disease.

The CDR3 region has the DNA TGTGCCAGCAGCTTGGGGCTAGCGGTAGCCTCCTACGAGCAGTACTTC. It translates to CASSLGLAVASYEQYF. V and J are TRBV5-8 and TRBJ2-7; 7 nucleotides align to TRBD2. Germline-derived CDR1 and CDR2 are SGHTS and YDEGEE. The CDR3 extends over 16 amino acids. Unmatched junction bases numbered 6, after V lost 0 bases and J lost 0 bases. The variable domain in full, completed from reference TRBV5-8 and TRBJ2-7, reads EAGVTQSPTHLIKTRGQQATLRCSPISGHTSVYWYQQALGLGLQFLLWYDEGEERNRGNFPPRFSGRQFPNYSSELNVNALELEDSALYLCASSLGLAVASYEQYFGPGTRLTVT.